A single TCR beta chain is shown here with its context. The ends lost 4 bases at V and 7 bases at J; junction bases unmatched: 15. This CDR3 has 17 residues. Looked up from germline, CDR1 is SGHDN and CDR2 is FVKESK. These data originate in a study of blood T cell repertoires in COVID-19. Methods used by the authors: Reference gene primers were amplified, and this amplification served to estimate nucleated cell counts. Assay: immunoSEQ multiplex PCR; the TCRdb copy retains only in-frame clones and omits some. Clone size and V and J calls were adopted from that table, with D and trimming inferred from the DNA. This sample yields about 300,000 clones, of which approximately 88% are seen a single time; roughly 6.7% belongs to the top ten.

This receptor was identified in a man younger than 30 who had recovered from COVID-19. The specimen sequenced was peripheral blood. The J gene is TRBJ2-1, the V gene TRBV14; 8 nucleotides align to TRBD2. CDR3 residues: CASSPTWTSQGGNEQFF. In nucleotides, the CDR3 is TGTGCCAGCAGCCCGACTTGGACTAGCCAAGGGGGGAATGAGCAGTTCTTC. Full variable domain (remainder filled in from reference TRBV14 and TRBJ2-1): EAGVTQFPSHSVIEKGQTVTLRCDPISGHDNLYWYRRVMGKEIKFLLHFVKESKQDESGMPNNRFLAERTGGTYSTLKVQPAELEDSGVYFCASSPTWTSQGGNEQFFGPGTRLTVL.